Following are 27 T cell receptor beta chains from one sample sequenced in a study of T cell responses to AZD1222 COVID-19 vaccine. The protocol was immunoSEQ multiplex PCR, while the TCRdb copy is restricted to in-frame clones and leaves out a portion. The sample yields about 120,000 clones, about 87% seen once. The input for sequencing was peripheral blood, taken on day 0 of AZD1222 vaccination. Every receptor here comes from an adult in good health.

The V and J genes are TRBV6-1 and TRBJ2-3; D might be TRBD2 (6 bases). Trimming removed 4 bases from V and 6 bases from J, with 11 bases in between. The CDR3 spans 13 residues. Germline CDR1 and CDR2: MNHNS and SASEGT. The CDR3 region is CASSVGRGDTQYF. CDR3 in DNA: TGTGCCAGCAGTGTCGGACGGGGGGATACGCAGTATTTT.

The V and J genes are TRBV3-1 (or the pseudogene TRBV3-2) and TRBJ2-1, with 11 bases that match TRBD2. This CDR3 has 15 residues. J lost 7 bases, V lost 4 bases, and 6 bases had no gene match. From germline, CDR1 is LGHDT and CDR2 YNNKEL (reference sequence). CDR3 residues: CASSLSGRAGNEQFF. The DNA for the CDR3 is TGTGCCAGCAGCCTTAGCGGGAGGGCCGGAAATGAGCAGTTCTTC.

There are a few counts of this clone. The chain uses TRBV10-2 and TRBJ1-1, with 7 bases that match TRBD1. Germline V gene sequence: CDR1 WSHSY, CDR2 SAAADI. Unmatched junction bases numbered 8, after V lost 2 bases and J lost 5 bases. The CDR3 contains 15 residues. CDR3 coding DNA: TGCGCCAGCAGTGAGCCAGACAGGGCGGCAACTGAAGCTTTCTTT. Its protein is CASSEPDRAATEAFF.

CDR3 sequence reads: CASSIGVRPNRYEQYF. In nucleotides, the CDR3 is TGTGCCAGTAGTATAGGCGTCCGCCCCAATAGATACGAGCAGTACTTC. The genes are TRBV19 and TRBJ2-7, with no clear D. Trimming pared 1 base from V and 4 bases from J, leaving 17 bases between. The CDR3 contains 16 residues. CDR1 is LNHDA and CDR2 is SQIVND in the germline V gene (reference sequence).

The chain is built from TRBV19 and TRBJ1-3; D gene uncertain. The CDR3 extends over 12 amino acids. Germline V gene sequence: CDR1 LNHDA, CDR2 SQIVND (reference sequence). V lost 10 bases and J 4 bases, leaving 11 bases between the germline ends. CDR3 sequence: CATGLKGNTIYF. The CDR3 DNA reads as TGTGCCACTGGACTGAAAGGAAACACCATATATTTT.

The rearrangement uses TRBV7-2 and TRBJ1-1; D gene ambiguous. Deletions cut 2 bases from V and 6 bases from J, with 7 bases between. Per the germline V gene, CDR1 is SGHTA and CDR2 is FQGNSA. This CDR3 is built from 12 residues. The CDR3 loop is CASSLLSSEAFF. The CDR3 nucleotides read TGTGCCAGCAGCTTACTGAGCTCTGAAGCTTTCTTT.

As DNA, the CDR3 is TGTGCCTGGACCCCCAGGATAATAAGTGCTAACTATGGCTACACCTTC. Its translation is CAWTPRIISANYGYTF. This chain joins TRBV30 and TRBJ1-2; D gene unclear. The CDR3 sequence is 16 residues long. CDR1 and CDR2 (germline): GTSNPN, SVGIG (reference sequence). Trimming cost V 4 bases and J 0 bases, with 18 bases left between them.

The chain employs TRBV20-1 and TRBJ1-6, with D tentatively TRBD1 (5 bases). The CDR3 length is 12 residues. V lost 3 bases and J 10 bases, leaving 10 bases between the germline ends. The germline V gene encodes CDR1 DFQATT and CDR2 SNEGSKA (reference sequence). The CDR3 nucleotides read TGCAGTGCTAGTGTGCGGGGGTCACCCCTCCACTTT. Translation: CSASVRGSPLHF.

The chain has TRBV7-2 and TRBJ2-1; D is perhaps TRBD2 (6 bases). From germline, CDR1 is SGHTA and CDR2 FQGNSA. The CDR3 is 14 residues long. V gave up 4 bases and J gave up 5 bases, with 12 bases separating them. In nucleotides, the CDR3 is TGTGCCAGCAGCTCGGGGACTTACAACAATGAGCAGTTCTTC. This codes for CASSSGTYNNEQFF.

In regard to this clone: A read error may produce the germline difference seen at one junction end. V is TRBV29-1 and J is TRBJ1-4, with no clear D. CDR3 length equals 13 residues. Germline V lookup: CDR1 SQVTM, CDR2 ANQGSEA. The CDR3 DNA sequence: TGCAGCGCCCGGGCGGGTACTAGTGAAAAACTGTTTTTT. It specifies CSARAGTSEKLFF.

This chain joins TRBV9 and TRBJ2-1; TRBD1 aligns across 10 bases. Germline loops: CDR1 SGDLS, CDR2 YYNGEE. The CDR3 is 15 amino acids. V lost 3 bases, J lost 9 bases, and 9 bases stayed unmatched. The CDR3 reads CASSASTGGWSEQFF. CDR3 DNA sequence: TGTGCCAGCAGCGCCTCGACAGGGGGCTGGAGTGAGCAGTTCTTC.

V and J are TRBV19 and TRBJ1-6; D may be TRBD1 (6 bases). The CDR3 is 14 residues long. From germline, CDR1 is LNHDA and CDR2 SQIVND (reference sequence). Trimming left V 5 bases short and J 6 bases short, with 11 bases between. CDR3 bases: TGTGCCAGTAGTCCCCGGACAGCTAATTCACCCCTCCACTTT. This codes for CASSPRTANSPLHF.

This CDR3 reads CASRPSGQRSYEQYF. In DNA, the CDR3 is TGTGCCAGCAGGCCCTCGGGACAGCGGTCCTACGAGCAGTACTTC. This chain connects TRBV27 to TRBJ2-7; 7 bases line up with TRBD1. Germline-derived CDR1 and CDR2 are MNHEY and SMNVEV (reference sequence). Losses at the gene ends were 6 bases for V and 1 base for J; bases not matched to a gene: 9. The CDR3 consists of 15 residues.

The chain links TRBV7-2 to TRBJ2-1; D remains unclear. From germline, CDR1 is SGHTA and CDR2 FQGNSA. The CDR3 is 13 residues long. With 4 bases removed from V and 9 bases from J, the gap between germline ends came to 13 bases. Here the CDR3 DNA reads TGTGCCAGCAGCTCGGGTCAGAGCTTTGAGCAGTTCTTC. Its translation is CASSSGQSFEQFF.

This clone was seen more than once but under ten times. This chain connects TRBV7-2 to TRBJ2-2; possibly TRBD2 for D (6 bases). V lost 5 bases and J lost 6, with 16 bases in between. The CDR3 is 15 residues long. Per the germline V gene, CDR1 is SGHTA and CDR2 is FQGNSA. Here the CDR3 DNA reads TGTGCCAGCAGCCCCCGCCCCAGGGACTCCGGGGAGCTGTTTTTT. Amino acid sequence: CASSPRPRDSGELFF. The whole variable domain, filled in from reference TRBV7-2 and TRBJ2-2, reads GAGVSQSPSNKVTEKGKDVELRCDPISGHTALYWYRQSLGQGLEFLIYFQGNSAPDKSGLPSDRFSAERTGGSVSTLTIQRTQQEDSAVYLCASSPRPRDSGELFFGEGSRLTVL.

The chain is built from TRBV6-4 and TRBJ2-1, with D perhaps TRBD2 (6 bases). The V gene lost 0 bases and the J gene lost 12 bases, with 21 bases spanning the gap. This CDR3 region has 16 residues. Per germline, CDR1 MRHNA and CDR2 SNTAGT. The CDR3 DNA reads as TGTGCCAGCAGTGACTCTGGCGGAGCCTCCCCCGGGGGGCAGTTCTTC. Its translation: CASSDSGGASPGGQFF.

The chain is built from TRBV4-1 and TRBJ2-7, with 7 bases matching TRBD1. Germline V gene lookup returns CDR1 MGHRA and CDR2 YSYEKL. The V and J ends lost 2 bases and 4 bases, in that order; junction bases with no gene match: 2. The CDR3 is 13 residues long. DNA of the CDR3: TGCGCCAGCAGCCAATACAGGGGATACGAGCAGTACTTC. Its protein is CASSQYRGYEQYF.

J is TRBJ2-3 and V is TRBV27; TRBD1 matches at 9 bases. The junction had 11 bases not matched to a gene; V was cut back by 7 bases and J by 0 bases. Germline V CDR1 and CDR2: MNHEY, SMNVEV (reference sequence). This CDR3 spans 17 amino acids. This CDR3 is CASTPIFGTGSTDTQYF. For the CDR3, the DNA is TGTGCCAGCACCCCCATTTTCGGGACAGGGAGCACAGATACGCAGTATTTT.

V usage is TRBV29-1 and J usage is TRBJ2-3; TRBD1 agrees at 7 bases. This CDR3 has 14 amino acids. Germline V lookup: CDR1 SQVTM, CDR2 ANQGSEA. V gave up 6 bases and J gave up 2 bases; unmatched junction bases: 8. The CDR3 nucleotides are TGCAGCGTAAACCGGGACAGTGCCACAGATACGCAGTATTTT. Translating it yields CSVNRDSATDTQYF.

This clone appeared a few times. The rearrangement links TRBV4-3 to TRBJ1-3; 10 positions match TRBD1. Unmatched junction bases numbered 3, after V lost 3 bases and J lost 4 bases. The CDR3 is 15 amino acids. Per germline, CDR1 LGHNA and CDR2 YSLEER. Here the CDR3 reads CASSQTGGLGNTIYF. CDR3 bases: TGCGCCAGCAGCCAGACAGGGGGCCTAGGAAACACCATATATTTT.

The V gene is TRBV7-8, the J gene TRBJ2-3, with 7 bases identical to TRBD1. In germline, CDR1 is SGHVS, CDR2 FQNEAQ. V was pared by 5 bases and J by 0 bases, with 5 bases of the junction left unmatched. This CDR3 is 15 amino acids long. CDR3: CASSISDRSTDTQYF. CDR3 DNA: TGTGCCAGCAGCATCTCGGACAGGAGCACAGATACGCAGTATTTT.

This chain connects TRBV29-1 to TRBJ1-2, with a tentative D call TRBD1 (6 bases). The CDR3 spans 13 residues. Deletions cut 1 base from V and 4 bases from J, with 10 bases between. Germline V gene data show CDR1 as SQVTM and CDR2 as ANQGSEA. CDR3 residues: CSVEGVQGYGYTF. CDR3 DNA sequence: TGCAGCGTTGAAGGGGTACAGGGCTATGGCTACACCTTC.

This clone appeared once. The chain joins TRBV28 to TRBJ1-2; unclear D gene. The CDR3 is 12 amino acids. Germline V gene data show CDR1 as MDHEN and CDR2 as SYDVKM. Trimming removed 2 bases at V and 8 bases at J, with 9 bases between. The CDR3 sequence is CASSLGIWGYTF. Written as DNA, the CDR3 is TGTGCCAGCAGTTTAGGAATCTGGGGCTACACCTTC.

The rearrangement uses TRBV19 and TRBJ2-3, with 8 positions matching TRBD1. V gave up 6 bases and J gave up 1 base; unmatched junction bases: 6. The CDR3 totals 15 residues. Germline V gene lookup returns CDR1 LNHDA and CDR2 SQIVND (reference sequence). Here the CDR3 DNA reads TGTGCCAGTAGGTCAGAGGGACAGGGCACAGATACGCAGTATTTT. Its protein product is CASRSEGQGTDTQYF.

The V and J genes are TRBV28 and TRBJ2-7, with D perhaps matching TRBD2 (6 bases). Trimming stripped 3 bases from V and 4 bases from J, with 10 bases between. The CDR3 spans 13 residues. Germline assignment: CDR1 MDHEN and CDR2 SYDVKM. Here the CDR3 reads CASSLGGWYEQYF. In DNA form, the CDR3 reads TGTGCCAGCAGTTTGGGGGGTTGGTACGAGCAGTACTTC.

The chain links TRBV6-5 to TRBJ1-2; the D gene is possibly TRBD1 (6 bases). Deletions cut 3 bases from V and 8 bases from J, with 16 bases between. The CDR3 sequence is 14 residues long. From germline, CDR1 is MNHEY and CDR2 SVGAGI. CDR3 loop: CASSYSPSGQGYTF. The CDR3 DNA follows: TGTGCCAGCAGTTATTCGCCGTCCGGACAGGGCTACACCTTC.

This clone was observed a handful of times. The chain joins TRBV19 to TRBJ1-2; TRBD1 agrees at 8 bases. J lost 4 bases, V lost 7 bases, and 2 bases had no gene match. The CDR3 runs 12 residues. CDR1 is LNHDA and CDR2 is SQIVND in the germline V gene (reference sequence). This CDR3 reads CASMDRAYGYTF. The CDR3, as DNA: TGTGCCAGTATGGACAGGGCCTATGGCTACACCTTC.